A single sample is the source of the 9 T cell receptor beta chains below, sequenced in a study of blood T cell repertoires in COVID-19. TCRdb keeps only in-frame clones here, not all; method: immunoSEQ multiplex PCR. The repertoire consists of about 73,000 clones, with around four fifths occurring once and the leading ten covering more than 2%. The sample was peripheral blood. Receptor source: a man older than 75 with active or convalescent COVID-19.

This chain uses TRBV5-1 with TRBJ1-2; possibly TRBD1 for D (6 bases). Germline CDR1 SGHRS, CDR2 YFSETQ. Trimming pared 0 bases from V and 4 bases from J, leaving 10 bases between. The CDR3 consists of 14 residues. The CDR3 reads CASSLAGASYGYTF. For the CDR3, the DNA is TGCGCCAGCAGCTTGGCAGGGGCCAGCTATGGCTACACCTTC. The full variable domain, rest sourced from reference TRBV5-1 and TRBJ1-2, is KAGVTQTPRYLIKTRGQQVTLSCSPISGHRSVSWYQQTPGQGLQFLFEYFSETQRNKGNFPGRFSGRQFSNSRSEMNVSTLELGDSALYLCASSLAGASYGYTFGSGTRLTVV.

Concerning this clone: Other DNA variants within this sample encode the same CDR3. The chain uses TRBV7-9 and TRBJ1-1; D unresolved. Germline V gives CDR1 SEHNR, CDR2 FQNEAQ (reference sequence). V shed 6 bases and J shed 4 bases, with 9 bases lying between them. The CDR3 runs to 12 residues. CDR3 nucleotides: TGTGCCAGCAGTTTCGGTATCACTGAAGCTTTCTTT. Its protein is CASSFGITEAFF. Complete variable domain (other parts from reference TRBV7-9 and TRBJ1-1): DTGVSQNPRHKITKRGQNVTFRCDPISEHNRLYWYRQTLGQGPEFLTYFQNEAQLEKSRLLSDRFSAERPKGSFSTLEIQRTEQGDSAMYLCASSFGITEAFFGQGTRLTVV.

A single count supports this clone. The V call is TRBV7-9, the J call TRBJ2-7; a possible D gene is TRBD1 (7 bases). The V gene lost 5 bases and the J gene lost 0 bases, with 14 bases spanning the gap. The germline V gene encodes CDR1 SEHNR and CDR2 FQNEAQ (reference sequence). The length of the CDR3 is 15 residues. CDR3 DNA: TGTGCCAGCAGCGCCGCGGGACAGAGCTCCTACGAGCAGTACTTC. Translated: CASSAAGQSSYEQYF.

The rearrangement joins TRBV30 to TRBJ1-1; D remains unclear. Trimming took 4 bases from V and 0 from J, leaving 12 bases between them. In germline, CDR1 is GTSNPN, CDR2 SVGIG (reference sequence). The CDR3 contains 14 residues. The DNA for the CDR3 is TGTGCCTGGACCCCGGTTAAGATGAACACTGAAGCTTTCTTT. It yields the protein CAWTPVKMNTEAFF.

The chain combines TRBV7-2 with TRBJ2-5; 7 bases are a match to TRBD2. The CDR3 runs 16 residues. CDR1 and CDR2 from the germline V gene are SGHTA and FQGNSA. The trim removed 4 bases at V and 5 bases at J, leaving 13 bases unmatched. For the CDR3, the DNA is TGTGCCAGCAGCTCCACCCTGGGACTACCCGTGGAGACCCAGTACTTC. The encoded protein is CASSSTLGLPVETQYF.

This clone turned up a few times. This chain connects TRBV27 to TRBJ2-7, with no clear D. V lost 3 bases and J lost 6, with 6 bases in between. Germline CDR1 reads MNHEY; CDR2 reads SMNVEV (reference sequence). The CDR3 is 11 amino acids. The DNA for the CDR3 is TGTGCCAGCAGTTTCAGTTCCGAGCAGTACTTC. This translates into CASSFSSEQYF.

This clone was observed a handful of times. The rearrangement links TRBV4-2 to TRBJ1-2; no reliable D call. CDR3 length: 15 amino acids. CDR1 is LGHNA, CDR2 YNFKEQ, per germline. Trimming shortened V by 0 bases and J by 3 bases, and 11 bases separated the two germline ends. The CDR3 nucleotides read TGTGCCAGCAGCCAAGATCTTCGGGTTGACTATGGCTACACCTTC. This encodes CASSQDLRVDYGYTF.

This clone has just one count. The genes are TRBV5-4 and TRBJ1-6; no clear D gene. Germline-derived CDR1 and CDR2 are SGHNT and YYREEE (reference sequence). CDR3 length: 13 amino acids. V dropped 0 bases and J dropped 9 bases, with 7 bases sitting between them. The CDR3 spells CASSLDSGSPLHF. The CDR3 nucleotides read TGTGCCAGCAGCTTGGACAGCGGTTCACCCCTCCACTTT.

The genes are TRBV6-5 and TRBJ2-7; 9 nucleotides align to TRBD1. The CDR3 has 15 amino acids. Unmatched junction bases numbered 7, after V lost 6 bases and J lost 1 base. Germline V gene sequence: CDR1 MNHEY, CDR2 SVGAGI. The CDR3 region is CASSPSTGGSYEQYF. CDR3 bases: TGTGCCAGCAGCCCCTCGACAGGGGGATCCTACGAGCAGTACTTC.